The present T cell receptor beta chain was sequenced within a study of shared clonotypes between healthy human individuals. Regarding the study as a whole: Clonotypes which were not shared had lower generation probabilities than clonotypes that all four donors shared.

On this clone: No antigen is known for it.

Adult donors, all healthy and HIV-negative, had no recent acute infections or vaccinations. In replicate PCRs of sorted subsets, around 200 ng DNA, approximately 28,000 T cell genomes, was used. TCRdb's copy holds only in-frame clones and misses some; the assay was immunoSEQ multiplex PCR. The data hold over a million clones, with about 80% observed a single time. This CDR3 comprises 10 residues. Trimming took off 8 bases at V and 6 bases at J, with 8 bases between the two ends. Germline CDR1 MNHNY, CDR2 SVGAGI (reference sequence). The sample was memory CD4+ T cells from PBMCs. The subset denotes: CD45RA-negative fraction. The chain combines TRBV6-6 with TRBJ2-7; no firm D call. This clonotype was sampled from a man between 18 and 29 years old in good health. Some clones in this sample may be carry-over from other donors' samples. The CDR3 DNA sequence: TGTGCCAGCGGCCAGCTCGAGCAGTACTTC. Amino acids: CASGQLEQYF.